This TCR beta chain was identified during a study of cytomegalovirus exposure and HLA in healthy donors. Use of 60 Vbeta and 13 Jbeta primers characterized the PCR. The repertoire was sequenced with immunoSEQ multiplex PCR; TCRdb's copy has only in-frame clones and lacks some. Of 95,000 to 150,000 clones in the sample, 77% are singletons; the top ten hold roughly 3.5%. This CDR3 region has 16 residues. Germline V gene data show CDR1 as MDHEN and CDR2 as SYDVKM. After removal of 7 bases from V and 2 bases from J, the junction contained 11 bases not matched to a gene. This clonotype originated in a human donor in good health. Sequences were obtained from PBMCs. This chain connects TRBV28 to TRBJ1-5; 7 nucleotides match TRBD1. The CDR3 loop reads CASIRGGAKRNQPQHF. The CDR3 DNA is TGTGCCAGCATCCGAGGGGGCGCCAAACGCAATCAGCCCCAGCATTTT.